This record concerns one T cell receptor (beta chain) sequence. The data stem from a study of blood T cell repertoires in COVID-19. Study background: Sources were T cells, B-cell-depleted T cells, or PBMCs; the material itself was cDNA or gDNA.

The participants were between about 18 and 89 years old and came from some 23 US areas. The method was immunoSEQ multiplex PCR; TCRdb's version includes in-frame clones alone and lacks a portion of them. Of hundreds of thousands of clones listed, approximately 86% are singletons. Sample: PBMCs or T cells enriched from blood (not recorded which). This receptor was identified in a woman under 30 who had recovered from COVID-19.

CDR3 in amino acids: CASSPSGASSNEQFF. In DNA, the CDR3 is TGTGCCAGCAGCCCGAGCGGGGCTAGCTCCAATGAGCAGTTCTTC. The rearrangement links TRBV3-1 (or the pseudogene TRBV3-2) to TRBJ2-1; 7 positions match TRBD2. The CDR3 sequence is 15 residues long. The germline CDR1 and CDR2 sequences are LGHDT and YNNKEL (reference sequence). Trimming at V came to 4 bases and at J to 6 bases, leaving 9 bases not matched to a gene.